This is a list of T cell receptor beta chains from one sample in a study of blood T cells in healthy people across ages. TCRdb re-derived calls from the 5' RACE reads in MiXCR, one entry per CDR3 protein. The data show about 800,000 distinct CDR3 sequences, 20% to 25% seen once. The sample was also reused in another study, on T cells of mothers and their children.

The sequencing sample was made of blood. The receptors come from a boy between 10 and 17 years old in good health. CDR3s include the opening cysteine and the closing phenylalanine or tryptophan. The D gene is left open where the match is weak. The listing skips clone size in some rows; elsewhere it reads once, few, many or a size class.

j_call d_call clone_size v_call cdr3_nt cdr3_aa
TRBJ1-4 - few TRBV5-1 TGCGCCAGCAGGCGCAGGGGAAATGAAAAACTGTTTTTT CASRRRGNEKLFF
TRBJ1-2 - - TRBV12-3/TRBV12-4 TGTGCCAGCAGTTTGGTGGCAAATGGCTACACCTTC CASSLVANGYTF
TRBJ1-5 - few TRBV4-1 TGCGCCAGCAGCCGGGGGGGAGGGAATAGCAATCAGCCCCAGCATTTT CASSRGGGNSNQPQHF
TRBJ2-1 TRBD1 few TRBV20-1 TGCAGTGCTAGACCCTGGGACAGGGGGTCATACTACAATGAGCAGTTCTTC CSARPWDRGSYYNEQFF
TRBJ2-5 - - TRBV2 TGTGCCAGCAGCCGCAACGAAGAGACCCAGTACTTC CASSRNEETQYF
TRBJ2-5 - - TRBV28 TGTGCCAGCATGTCGTATGAGCAGTACTTC CASMSYEQYF
TRBJ1-5 - few TRBV7-2 TGTGCCAGCAGCTTAGGTGATCCTTGGCAGAATAGCAATCAGCCCCAGCATTTT CASSLGDPWQNSNQPQHF
TRBJ2-3 - - TRBV5-1 TGCGCCAGCAGCTTGGTGCGGGATACGCAGTATTTT CASSLVRDTQYF
TRBJ1-5 - - TRBV28 TGTGCCAGCAGTCAACACCACCTGACAGGTTTTAGCAATCAGCCCCAGCATTTT CASSQHHLTGFSNQPQHF
TRBJ1-2 - - TRBV28 TGTGCCAGCAATAAATCAGGGTCCAGCTGCACCTTC CASNKSGSSCTF
TRBJ2-1 - - TRBV28 TGTGCCAGCAGTTTAGCTTTTATCAATGAGCAGTTCTTC CASSLAFINEQFF
TRBJ2-7 - few TRBV7-9 TGTGCCAGCAGTACAACCCGGTTCCCGTCCTACGAGCAGTACTTC CASSTTRFPSYEQYF
TRBJ1-5 - - TRBV7-9 TGTGCCAGCAGCGGGGGATCAGGGCAGCCCCAGCATTTT CASSGGSGQPQHF
TRBJ2-1 TRBD2 - TRBV15 TGTGCCACCAGCAGCATGACTAGCGGGAGGGCCTTCGGTGAGCAGTTCTTC CATSSMTSGRAFGEQFF
TRBJ1-1 - - TRBV16 TGTGCCAGCAGCCCCCTAGGCAACTTAGACGCTGAAGCTTTCTTT CASSPLGNLDAEAFF
TRBJ1-5 - few TRBV5-1 TGCGCCAGCAGCTTGGGCGAACTCAGAGGCAATCAGCCCCAGCATTTT CASSLGELRGNQPQHF
TRBJ2-1 - - TRBV29-1 TGCAGCGCCGGTGAGGGCCGAGACAATGAGCAGTTCTTC CSAGEGRDNEQFF
TRBJ1-3 - - TRBV29-1 TGCAGCGTTGATGGGGGCAACACCATATATTTT CSVDGGNTIYF
TRBJ1-6 TRBD1 - TRBV6-5 TGTGCCAGTCAAGGGACAGGGGGTAATTCACCCCTCCACTTT CASQGTGGNSPLHF
TRBJ2-4 TRBD1 - TRBV12-3/TRBV12-4 TGTGCCAGCGTGGACAGGGTGGCCAAAAACATTCAGTACTTC CASVDRVAKNIQYF
TRBJ1-6 - few TRBV7-3 TGTGCCAGCAGCACCCAACAGGGATCACCCCTCCACTTT CASSTQQGSPLHF
TRBJ1-4 - - TRBV29-1 TGCAGCGTTGAAGCGCCGTCTAGGGCAACTAATGAAAAACTGTTTTTT CSVEAPSRATNEKLFF
TRBJ2-1 TRBD2 few TRBV27 TGTGCCAGCAGGGGACTAGCGGGAGTTTATGATGAGCAGTTCTTC CASRGLAGVYDEQFF
TRBJ1-1 - - TRBV7-2 TGTGCCAGCAGCATTCGGACGGAAGCTTTCTTT CASSIRTEAFF
TRBJ1-4 TRBD1 - TRBV4-3 TGCGCCAGCAGCCAAGTGGCGCAGGGGGGTGATGGAAAACTGTTTTTT CASSQVAQGGDGKLFF
TRBJ2-6 - - TRBV5-1 TGCGCCAGCAGCTTGGATGGAGACAGGACTTCTGGGGCCAACGTCCTGACTTTC CASSLDGDRTSGANVLTF
TRBJ2-7 - - TRBV7-2 TGTGCCAGCAGCCCACAACCAGGGACGGAGAAATTGGGAGACTACGATGGGCAGTACTTC CASSPQPGTEKLGDYDGQYF
TRBJ2-7 TRBD1 - TRBV12-3/TRBV12-4 TGTGCCAGCAGTCCGCACGGGACAGGGACTTCCTACGAGCAGTACTTC CASSPHGTGTSYEQYF
TRBJ2-3 TRBD1 - TRBV12-3/TRBV12-4 TGTGCCAGCAGTTTAATGTCGGACAGGCAGGCGCAGTATTTT CASSLMSDRQAQYF
TRBJ2-7 TRBD2 - TRBV7-9 TGTGCCAGCAGCACCGGGGTAGCGGGAGTCACCGAGCAGTACTTC CASSTGVAGVTEQYF
TRBJ1-4 - - TRBV7-9 TGTGCCAGCAGCTTAGTCTCTCGGGGGGCCCATGAAAAACTGTTTTTT CASSLVSRGAHEKLFF
TRBJ1-4 - few TRBV7-2 TGTGCCAGCAGCTTCTACAGTGCAACTAATGAAAAACTGTTTTTT CASSFYSATNEKLFF
TRBJ2-5 - few TRBV27 TGTGCCAGCACCCCTCAAGGGGCAGGGGCTTGGATCCAGTACTTC CASTPQGAGAWIQYF
TRBJ2-5 - - TRBV5-5 TGTGCCAGCAGCCGAACGGGCTCGGTGGGAGAGACCCAGTACTTC CASSRTGSVGETQYF
TRBJ1-4 - many TRBV12-3/TRBV12-4 TGTGCCAGCAGCCGGGAGGTACTTGAAAAACTGTTTTTT CASSREVLEKLFF
TRBJ2-5 TRBD2 - TRBV29-1 TGCAGCGTTGAAAGGGCGGGAGTTGAAGAGACCCCGTACTTC CSVERAGVEETPYF
TRBJ2-5 TRBD2 few TRBV7-9 TGTGCCAGCAGCGGACTAGCGGGGTTGGAGACCCAGTACTTC CASSGLAGLETQYF
TRBJ2-7 - - TRBV20-1 TGCAGTGCTAGAGCCTATAACGAGCAGTACTTC CSARAYNEQYF
TRBJ1-2 - - TRBV29-1 TGCAGCGGTAAAACGAGGGACTATGGCTACACCTTC CSGKTRDYGYTF
TRBJ2-3 - few TRBV6-5 TGTGCCAGCAGTTACGGCGGACAAGACACAGATACGCAGTATTTT CASSYGGQDTDTQYF
TRBJ2-7 - few TRBV6-5 TGTGCCAGCAGTTACTCGGACATAGGCTACGAGCAGTACTTC CASSYSDIGYEQYF
TRBJ2-7 TRBD2 - TRBV28 TGTGCCAGCAGCGAAACCTCAGAGGGAGGGTACGAGCAGTACTTC CASSETSEGGYEQYF
TRBJ2-5 TRBD1 - TRBV7-9 TGTGCCAGCAGCTTAGTAGGGACAGGGTCCCAAGAGACCCAGTACTTC CASSLVGTGSQETQYF
TRBJ2-5 - - TRBV6-2/TRBV6-3 TGTGCCAGACCGACAGCGAGTCTTCAAGAGACCCAGTACTTC CARPTASLQETQYF
TRBJ1-1 - - TRBV7-7 TGTGCTAGCAGCTTGAACACTCACACTGAAGCTTTCTTT CASSLNTHTEAFF
TRBJ2-3 TRBD2 - TRBV24-1 TGTGCCACCAGCGGGAGGGTCACAGATACGCAGTATTTT CATSGRVTDTQYF